This TCR beta chain was observed in a study of CD8 T cells in ankylosing spondylitis. This clonotype was seen many times. Its antigen is currently unknown. This CDR3 has 16 residues. The germline V gene encodes CDR1 DFQATT and CDR2 SNEGSKA (reference sequence). With 7 bases clipped from V and 5 bases from J, the junction kept 16 bases outside the gene matches. The study's findings and limits: Relatively rare in peripheral blood, disease-linked clones were also CD8+. Several highly homologous variants made up a TCR beta motif, and this motif appeared characteristic of ankylosing spondylitis blood.

A quantitative 5'-RACE method, one with molecular barcodes, was used to make TCR beta libraries. Via MiXCR, TCRdb re-called the 5' RACE reads, giving one row per CDR3 protein. Seen here are 200,000 to 300,000 distinct CDR3 sequences, 10% observed once, and the top ten hold about 3%. This chain uses TRBV20-1 with TRBJ2-1; the match to TRBD2 covers 8 bases. This TCR was recovered from a male donor with ankylosing spondylitis or in good health (not recorded which). The sequencing sample was made of blood, either unsorted or a sorted T cell fraction (not recorded which). DNA of the CDR3: TGCAGTGTCCCGCTAGTATACGGGGGGGCTGACAATGAGCAGTTCTTC. Translation: CSVPLVYGGADNEQFF.